The 17 T cell receptor beta chains below were found in one sample sequenced in a study of blood T cell repertoires in COVID-19. TCRdb's copy holds only in-frame clones and misses some; the assay was immunoSEQ multiplex PCR. The data contain over 85,000 clones, approximately 90% of them seen just once; the ten biggest clones take up more than 4.5%. The sequenced material came from peripheral blood. The receptors shown here come from a human donor in a cohort sampled during active COVID-19.

The rearrangement links TRBV21-1 to TRBJ1-3. TRBV21-1 is flagged as a pseudogene. The CDR3 spans 16 residues. DNA for the CDR3: TGTGCCAGCAGCATCGCCCCGGGAGTCCCTGGAAACACCATATATTTT. It translates to CASSIAPGVPGNTIYF.

The gene calls are TRBV28 and TRBJ2-1; D possibly corresponds to TRBD2 (6 bases). V shed 2 bases and J shed 6 bases, with 14 bases lying between them. The length of the CDR3 is 15 residues. CDR1 is MDHEN, CDR2 SYDVKM, per germline. CDR3 in DNA: TGTGCCAGCAGTTTAGGAGGGGCGGGTAGCAATGAGCAGTTCTTC. This sequence encodes CASSLGGAGSNEQFF.

The chain recombines TRBV3-1 (or the pseudogene TRBV3-2) with TRBJ1-5, with D hard to call. The CDR3 sequence is 15 residues long. Trimming removed 2 bases from V and 1 base from J, with 9 bases in between. Looked up from germline, CDR1 is LGHDT and CDR2 is YNNKEL (reference sequence). The CDR3 coding sequence is TGTGCCAGCAGCCAAAGTCGGGTGAGCAATCAGCCCCAGCATTTT. Protein sequence: CASSQSRVSNQPQHF.

This clone appeared once. The rearrangement joins TRBV2 to TRBJ2-1; D unclear. The CDR3 consists of 12 residues. V lost 6 bases and J 10 bases, leaving 13 bases between the germline ends. CDR1 is SNHLY and CDR2 is FYNNEI in the germline V gene. The CDR3 loop reads CASRRLGVEQFF. CDR3 DNA: TGTGCCAGCAGGCGCCTTGGAGTCGAGCAGTTCTTC.

The chain combines TRBV6-6 with TRBJ2-7; D may be TRBD2 (5 bases). Trimming shortened V by 2 bases and J by 2 bases, and 10 bases separated the two germline ends. This CDR3 region has 14 residues. Germline values: CDR1 MNHNY, CDR2 SVGAGI (reference sequence). The CDR3 sequence: CASSYLMRAYEQYF. The DNA for the CDR3 is TGTGCCAGCAGTTACCTAATGCGGGCCTACGAGCAGTACTTC.

The chain combines TRBV5-4 with TRBJ2-1; tentatively, D is TRBD2 (5 bases). Germline-derived CDR1 and CDR2 are SGHNT and YYREEE (reference sequence). Trimming cost V 7 bases and J 0 bases, with 14 bases left between them. This CDR3 comprises 15 residues. CDR3 sequence (DNA): TGTGCCAGCTGGACGGGGTTAAGCTCCTACAATGAGCAGTTCTTC. It encodes CASWTGLSSYNEQFF.

The genes are TRBV9 and TRBJ1-2; TRBD1 aligns across 9 bases. Looked up from germline, CDR1 is SGDLS and CDR2 is YYNGEE. Germline trimming cut 3 bases from V and 2 bases from J; bases unmatched to any gene: 5. The CDR3 consists of 15 residues. The CDR3 region has the DNA TGTGCCAGCAGCGCCCTGGGGACAGGGAACTATGGCTACACCTTC. This translates into CASSALGTGNYGYTF.

The CDR3 here is CASSPGTGPGREKLFF. In nucleotides, the CDR3 is TGCGCCAGCAGCCCCGGGACAGGGCCCGGACGTGAAAAACTGTTTTTT. This chain joins TRBV4-1 and TRBJ1-4; 9 nucleotides line up with TRBD1. The germline gives CDR1 MGHRA, CDR2 YSYEKL. This CDR3 has 16 amino acids. The V gene end was trimmed by 4 bases and the J gene end by 7 bases; junction bases not matched to a gene: 10.

This clone was counted only a few times. The chain has TRBV18 and TRBJ1-2; weak D call: TRBD1 (6 bases). The CDR3 spans 16 residues. Per germline, CDR1 KGHSH and CDR2 LQKENI. V gave up 1 base and J gave up 5 bases, with 17 bases separating them. The CDR3 spells CASSPREKGGEYGYTF. Here the CDR3 DNA reads TGTGCCAGCTCACCACGGGAGAAAGGGGGAGAATATGGCTACACCTTC.

This clone appeared a single time. V and J are TRBV15 and TRBJ1-6; D is possibly TRBD1 (6 bases). Germline loops: CDR1 LNHNV, CDR2 YYDKDF (reference sequence). V lost 0 bases to trimming and J lost 6 bases, with 27 bases between them. This CDR3 spans 21 amino acids. CDR3 in amino acids: CATSRDRRTGTYFDANSPLHF. The CDR3 DNA reads TGTGCCACCAGCAGAGATCGGCGTACCGGGACATACTTTGACGCTAATTCACCCCTCCACTTT.

This clone was observed once. The rearrangement links TRBV11-3 to TRBJ1-3; no reliable D call. V lost 5 bases to trimming and J lost 3 bases, with 20 bases between them. The CDR3 loop spans 17 amino acids. The V gene's germline CDR1 is SGHNT and CDR2 YENEEA. The CDR3 DNA follows: TGTGCCAGCAGCCAAAGTGGTCCCGGTCTTGGTGGAAACACCATATATTTT. It encodes CASSQSGPGLGGNTIYF.

This clone was seen more than once but under ten times. The rearrangement links TRBV6-5 to TRBJ2-1; possible D gene TRBD1, 6 bases. The V and J ends lost 2 bases and 2 bases respectively, with 13 bases between them. The germline V gene has CDR1 MNHEY and CDR2 SVGAGI. The CDR3 runs 16 residues. The CDR3 DNA is TGTGCCAGCAGTTACGGTTCGGCAGGGGCCTACAATGAGCAGTTCTTC. Translating it yields CASSYGSAGAYNEQFF.

This chain links TRBV7-3 with TRBJ2-3, with 11 bases matching TRBD2. Looked up from germline, CDR1 is SGHTA and CDR2 is FQGTGA. V lost 7 bases, J lost 11 bases, and 20 bases stayed unmatched. There are 17 residues in the CDR3. CDR3: CASNGSNQGLAGLKQYF. The CDR3 DNA is TGTGCCAGCAATGGATCGAACCAAGGACTAGCGGGCCTAAAGCAGTATTTT.

The chain links TRBV2 to TRBJ2-7; 8 nucleotides match TRBD1. CDR3 size: 14 residues. Trimming took 4 bases from V and 5 from J; bases not matched to a gene: 7. Germline lookup yields CDR1 SNHLY and CDR2 FYNNEI. CDR3 DNA: TGTGCCAGCAGTGTGGGGACAGGAGGGCACGAGCAGTACTTC. Its protein is CASSVGTGGHEQYF.

A single count supports this clone. This rearrangement joins TRBV2 to TRBJ2-7, with no clear D. The germline gives CDR1 SNHLY, CDR2 FYNNEI. V lost 3 bases and J lost 0, with 9 bases in between. The CDR3 runs 14 residues. The DNA of the CDR3 is TGTGCCAGCAGTGATTTAAACAGCTCCTACGAGCAGTACTTC. Translating it yields CASSDLNSSYEQYF.

V gene TRBV9 combines with J gene TRBJ2-3; possible D gene TRBD2, 7 bases. Germline CDR1 is SGDLS and CDR2 is YYNGEE. This CDR3 contains 16 residues. Trimming removed 0 bases from V and 7 bases from J, with 18 bases in between. The CDR3 nucleotides are TGTGCCAGCAGCGTAGCTTGGGGGGGCGTCCCTTATACGCAGTATTTT. Translated: CASSVAWGGVPYTQYF.

This chain joins TRBV7-3 and TRBJ2-1; maybe TRBD1 (5 bases). Germline V gene data show CDR1 as SGHTA and CDR2 as FQGTGA. The CDR3 sequence is 15 residues long. The ends were cut back, 4 bases at V and 0 bases at J, with 10 bases in the middle. CDR3 DNA sequence: TGTGCCAGCAGCTCTGGGGCGAGCTCCTACAATGAGCAGTTCTTC. Translation: CASSSGASSYNEQFF.